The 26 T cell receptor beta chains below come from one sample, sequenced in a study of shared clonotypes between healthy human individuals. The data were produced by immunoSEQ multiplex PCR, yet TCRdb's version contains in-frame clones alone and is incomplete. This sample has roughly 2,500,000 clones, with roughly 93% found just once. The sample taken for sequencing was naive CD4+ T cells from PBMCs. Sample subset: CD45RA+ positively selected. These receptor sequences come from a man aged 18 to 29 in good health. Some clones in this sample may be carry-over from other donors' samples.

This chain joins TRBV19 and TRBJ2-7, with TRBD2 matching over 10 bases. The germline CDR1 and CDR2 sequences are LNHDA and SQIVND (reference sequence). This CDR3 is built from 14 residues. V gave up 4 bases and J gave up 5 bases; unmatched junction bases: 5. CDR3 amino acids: CASSRGLAPDEQYF. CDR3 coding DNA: TGTGCCAGTAGTAGGGGACTAGCGCCCGACGAGCAGTACTTC.

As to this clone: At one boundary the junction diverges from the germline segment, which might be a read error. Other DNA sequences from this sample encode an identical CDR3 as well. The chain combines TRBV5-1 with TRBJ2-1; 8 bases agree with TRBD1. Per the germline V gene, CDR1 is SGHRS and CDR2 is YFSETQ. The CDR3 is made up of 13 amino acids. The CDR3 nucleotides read TGCGCCAGCAGCTTGGGACAGGGGAATGAGCAATTCTTC. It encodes CASSLGQGNEQFF.

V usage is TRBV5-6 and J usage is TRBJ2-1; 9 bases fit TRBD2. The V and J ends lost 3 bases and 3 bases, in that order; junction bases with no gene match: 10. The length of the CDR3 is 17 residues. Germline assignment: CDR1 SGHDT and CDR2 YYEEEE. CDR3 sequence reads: CASSSLIGLASYNEQFF. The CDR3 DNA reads TGTGCCAGCAGCTCTCTGATCGGACTAGCGAGCTACAATGAGCAGTTCTTC.

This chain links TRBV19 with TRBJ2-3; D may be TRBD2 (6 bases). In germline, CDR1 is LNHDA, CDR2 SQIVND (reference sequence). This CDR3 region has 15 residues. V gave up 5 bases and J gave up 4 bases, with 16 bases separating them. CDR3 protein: CASSPTREVADTQYF. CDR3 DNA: TGTGCCAGTAGTCCGACTAGAGAGGTGGCAGATACGCAGTATTTT.

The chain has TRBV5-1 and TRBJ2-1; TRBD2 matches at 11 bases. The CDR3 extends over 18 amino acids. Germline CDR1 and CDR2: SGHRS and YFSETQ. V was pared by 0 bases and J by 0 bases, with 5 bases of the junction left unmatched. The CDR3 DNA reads TGCGCCAGCAGCTTGGCGACTAGCGGGATTAGCTCCTACAATGAGCAGTTCTTC. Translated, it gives CASSLATSGISSYNEQFF.

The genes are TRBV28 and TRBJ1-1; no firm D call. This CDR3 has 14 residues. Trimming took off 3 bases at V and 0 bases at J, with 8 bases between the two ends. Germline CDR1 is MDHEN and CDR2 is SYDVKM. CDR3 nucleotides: TGTGCCAGCAGTTTTGACATTGTGAACACTGAAGCTTTCTTT. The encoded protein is CASSFDIVNTEAFF.

The CDR3 coding sequence is TGTGCCAGTAGTATAGAACGGGGGCAGCCCCAGCATTTT. Translating gives CASSIERGQPQHF. The chain couples TRBV19 to TRBJ1-5; TRBD1 is a possible D gene (5 bases). Trimming removed 0 bases from V and 7 bases from J, with 7 bases in between. The CDR3 length is 13 residues. Germline V gene lookup returns CDR1 LNHDA and CDR2 SQIVND (reference sequence).

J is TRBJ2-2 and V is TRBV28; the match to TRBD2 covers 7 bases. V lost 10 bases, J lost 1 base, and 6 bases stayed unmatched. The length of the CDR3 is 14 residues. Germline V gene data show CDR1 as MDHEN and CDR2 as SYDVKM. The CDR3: CATLAEQNTGELFF. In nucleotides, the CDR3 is TGTGCCACCCTAGCGGAACAGAACACCGGGGAGCTGTTTTTT. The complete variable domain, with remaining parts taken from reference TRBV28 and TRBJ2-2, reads DVKVTQSSRYLVKRTGEKVFLECVQDMDHENMFWYRQDPGLGLRLIYFSYDVKMKEKGDIPEGYSVSREKKERFSLILESASTNQTSMYLCATLAEQNTGELFFGEGSRLTVL.

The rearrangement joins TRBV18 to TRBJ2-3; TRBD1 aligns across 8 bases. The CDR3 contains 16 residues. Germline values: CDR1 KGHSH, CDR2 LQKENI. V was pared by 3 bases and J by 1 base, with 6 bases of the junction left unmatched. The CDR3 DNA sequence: TGTGCCAGCTCACCCAGACAGGGGCCGGGCACAGATACGCAGTATTTT. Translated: CASSPRQGPGTDTQYF.

The chain's CDR3 is CASSSRRGYNEQFF. CDR3 nucleotide sequence: TGTGCCAGCAGCTCTCGACGAGGATACAATGAGCAGTTCTTC. V and J are TRBV7-2 and TRBJ2-1; no definite D call. The CDR3 runs 14 residues. V lost 4 bases and J lost 4, with 11 bases in between. CDR1 and CDR2 (germline): SGHTA, FQGNSA.

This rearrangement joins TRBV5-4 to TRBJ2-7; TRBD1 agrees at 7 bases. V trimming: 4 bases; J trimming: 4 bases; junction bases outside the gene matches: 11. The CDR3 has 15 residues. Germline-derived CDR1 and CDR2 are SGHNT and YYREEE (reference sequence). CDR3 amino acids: CASSIRDRSGYEQYF. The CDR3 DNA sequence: TGTGCCAGCAGCATCCGGGACAGATCTGGTTACGAGCAGTACTTC.

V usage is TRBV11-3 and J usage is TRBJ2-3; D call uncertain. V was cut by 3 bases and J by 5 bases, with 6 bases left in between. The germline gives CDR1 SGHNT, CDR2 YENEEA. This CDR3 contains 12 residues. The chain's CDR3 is CASSFRGDTQYF. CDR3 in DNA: TGTGCCAGCAGCTTTAGAGGAGATACGCAGTATTTT.

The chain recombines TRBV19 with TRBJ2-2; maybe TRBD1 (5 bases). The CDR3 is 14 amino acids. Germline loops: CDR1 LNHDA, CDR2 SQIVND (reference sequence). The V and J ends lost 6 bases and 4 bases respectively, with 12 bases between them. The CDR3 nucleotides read TGTGCCAGTAGGATTGATAGGGGCACCGGGGAGCTGTTTTTT. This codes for CASRIDRGTGELFF.

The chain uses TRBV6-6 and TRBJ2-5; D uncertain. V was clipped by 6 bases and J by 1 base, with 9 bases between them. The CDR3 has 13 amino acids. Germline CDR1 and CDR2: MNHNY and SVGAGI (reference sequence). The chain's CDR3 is CASSHRVQETQYF. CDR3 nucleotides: TGTGCCAGCAGCCACAGAGTCCAAGAGACCCAGTACTTC.

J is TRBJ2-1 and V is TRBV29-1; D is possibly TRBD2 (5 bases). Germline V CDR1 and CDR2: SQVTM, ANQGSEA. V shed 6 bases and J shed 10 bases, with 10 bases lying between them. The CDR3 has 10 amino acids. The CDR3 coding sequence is TGCAGCGTCGCCCTAGCCGAGCAGTTCTTC. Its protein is CSVALAEQFF.

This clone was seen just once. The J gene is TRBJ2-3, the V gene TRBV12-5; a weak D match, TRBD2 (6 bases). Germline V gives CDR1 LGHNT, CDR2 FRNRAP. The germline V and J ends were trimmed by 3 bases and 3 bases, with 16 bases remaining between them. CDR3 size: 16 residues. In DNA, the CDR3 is TGTGCTAGTGGTTTAGGCATGTCTAGCGAGACAGATACGCAGTATTTT. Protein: CASGLGMSSETDTQYF.

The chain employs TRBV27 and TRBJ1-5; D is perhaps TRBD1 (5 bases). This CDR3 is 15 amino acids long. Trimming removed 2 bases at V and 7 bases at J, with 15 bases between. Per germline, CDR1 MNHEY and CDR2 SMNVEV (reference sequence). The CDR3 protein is CASSLIWGVGQPQHF. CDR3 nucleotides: TGTGCCAGCAGTTTAATTTGGGGGGTAGGGCAGCCCCAGCATTTT.

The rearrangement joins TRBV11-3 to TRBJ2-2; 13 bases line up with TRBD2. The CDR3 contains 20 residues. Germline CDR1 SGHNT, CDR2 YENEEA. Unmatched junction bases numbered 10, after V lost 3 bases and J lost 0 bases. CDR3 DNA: TGTGCCAGCAGCTTTGAGCAAGGGACTAGCGGGGCCTCGAACACCGGGGAGCTGTTTTTT. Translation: CASSFEQGTSGASNTGELFF.

CDR3 DNA sequence: TGTGCCAGCAGCTTAGCCATTGCCGGCTACACCTTC. It yields the protein CASSLAIAGYTF. V is TRBV7-2 and J is TRBJ1-2; D is unclear. CDR3 length: 12 amino acids. The V gene's germline CDR1 is SGHTA and CDR2 FQGNSA. V lost 0 bases and J lost 8, with 7 bases in between.

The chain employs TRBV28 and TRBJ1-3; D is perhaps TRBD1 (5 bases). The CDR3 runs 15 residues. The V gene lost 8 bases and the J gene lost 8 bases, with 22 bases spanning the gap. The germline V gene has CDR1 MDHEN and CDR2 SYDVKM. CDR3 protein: CASFTGGYTGDTIYF. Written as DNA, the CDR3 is TGTGCCAGCTTCACCGGGGGTTATACGGGGGACACCATATATTTT.

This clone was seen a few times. The DNA of the CDR3 is TGTGCCATCTGTCGACAGGAGGGGACTGAAGCTTTCTTT. Its translation is CAICRQEGTEAFF. The rearrangement uses TRBV10-3 and TRBJ1-1, with a tentative D call TRBD1 (6 bases). Per germline, CDR1 ENHRY and CDR2 SYGVKD. Trimming removed 8 bases from V and 5 bases from J, with 15 bases in between. The CDR3 spans 13 residues.

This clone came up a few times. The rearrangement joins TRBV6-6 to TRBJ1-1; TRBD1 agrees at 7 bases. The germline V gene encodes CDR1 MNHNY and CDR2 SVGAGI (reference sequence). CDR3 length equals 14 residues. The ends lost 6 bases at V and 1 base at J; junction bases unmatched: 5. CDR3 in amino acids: CASRGQSGNTEAFF. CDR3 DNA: TGTGCCAGCAGGGGACAGTCGGGGAACACTGAAGCTTTCTTT.

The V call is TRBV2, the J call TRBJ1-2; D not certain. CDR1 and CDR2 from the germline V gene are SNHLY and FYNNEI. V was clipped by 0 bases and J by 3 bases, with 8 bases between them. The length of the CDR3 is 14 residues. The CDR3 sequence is CASSEASTDYGYTF. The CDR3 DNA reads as TGTGCCAGCAGTGAAGCTTCCACAGACTATGGCTACACCTTC.

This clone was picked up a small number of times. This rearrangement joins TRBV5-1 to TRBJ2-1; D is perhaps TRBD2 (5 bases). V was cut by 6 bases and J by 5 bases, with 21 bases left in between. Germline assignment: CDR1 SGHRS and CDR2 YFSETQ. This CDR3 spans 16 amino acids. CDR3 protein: CASNRWYVARNNEQFF. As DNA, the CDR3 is TGCGCCAGCAACCGATGGTATGTAGCGCGAAACAATGAGCAGTTCTTC. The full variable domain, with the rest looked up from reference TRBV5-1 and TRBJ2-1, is KAGVTQTPRYLIKTRGQQVTLSCSPISGHRSVSWYQQTPGQGLQFLFEYFSETQRNKGNFPGRFSGRQFSNSRSEMNVSTLELGDSALYLCASNRWYVARNNEQFFGPGTRLTVL.

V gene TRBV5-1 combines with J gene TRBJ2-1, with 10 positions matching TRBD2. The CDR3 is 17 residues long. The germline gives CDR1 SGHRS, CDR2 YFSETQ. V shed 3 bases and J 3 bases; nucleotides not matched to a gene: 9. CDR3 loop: CASSSAPRTSGYNEQFF. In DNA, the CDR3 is TGCGCCAGCAGCTCCGCCCCACGGACTAGCGGCTACAATGAGCAGTTCTTC.

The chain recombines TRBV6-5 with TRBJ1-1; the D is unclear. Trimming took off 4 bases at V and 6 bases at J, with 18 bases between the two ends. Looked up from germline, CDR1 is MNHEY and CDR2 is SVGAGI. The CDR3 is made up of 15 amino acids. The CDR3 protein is CASSSWKAARSEAFF. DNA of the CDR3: TGTGCCAGCAGTTCCTGGAAGGCCGCCAGATCTGAAGCTTTCTTT.